This T cell receptor beta chain is from a study of synovial regulatory T cells in juvenile arthritis (dated by TCRdb to the mid-2010s). For context, the study as a whole: Among sequenced patients, three were therapy-naive, one received methotrexate plus infliximab, over five received methotrexate, and one had no treatment information. Although effector T cell subsets in the cohort were also sequenced for comparisons, the Treg dataset on its own covers only blood and synovial fluid Treg cells. The study compared the TCRbeta CDR3 repertoires of blood iaTreg cells, other blood Treg cells and synovial fluid Treg cells taken from matched patient samples. Treg and Teff subsets from roughly 10 JIA patients with active disease were included in the TCR repertoire comparisons.

On this clone itself: The target of this receptor is not known.

Taken from cysteine to phenylalanine, the CDR3 has 15 residues. This entry has no DNA. Taken from the germline V gene, the CDR1 and CDR2 loops are ENHRY and SYGVKD. Library method: the immunoSEQ multiplex PCR assay. Adaptive Biotechnologies carried out the TCRbeta CDR3 sequencing. The study's processing was this. Repertoire similarity was assessed with the Chao-modified Jaccard index and with the median clonotype overlap from 200 random subsamples of equal sample size. Similarity analyses were performed using either productive nucleotide sequences or in silico-translated amino acid sequences. Repertoires were compared using hierarchical clustering with single linkage and t-SNE, both based on Chao-modified Jaccard distances. Repertoire diversity was assessed with the Renyi index over a range of alpha values after the sample sizes were normalised. TCRdb stores this immuneACCESS table with in-frame sequences only. Part of the clones is absent; in the studies checked, under half of the shortfall reflects unresolved V genes, and no reason is known for the rest. From that table come the V and J calls and clone size; the DNA was used to work out D and trimming. This sample's table has entries for about 10,000 clones. Approximately 0.35% of the sample rests with the top ten.

Study-wide conclusions, independent of this receptor: Synovial Treg cells shared more CDR3 sequences with iaTreg cells than with other blood Treg cells, and Chao-Jaccard similarity confirmed that synovial Treg cells were more closely related to iaTreg cells. iaTreg TCR repertoires were largely private across patients and partially overlapped with synovial Teff and blood CPL repertoires. Compared with other blood Treg cells, blood iaTreg cells had lower TCR diversity, a finding consistent with antigen-driven expansion.

TCR repertoires were obtained from 11 juvenile idiopathic arthritis patients with active disease who had not reached inactive disease, of whom 3 were polyarticular and 8 were oligoarticular. The median age of the TCR-sequenced patients was roughly 12 years (range roughly 2.2-25), and their median disease duration was roughly 7 years (range 0.2-19.1). The samples for TCR repertoire analysis were obtained at two Italian centres. Peripheral blood mononuclear cells were separated using a Histopaque-1077 density gradient and frozen in approximately 90% FCS with roughly 10% DMSO. The V and J segments used are TRBV10-3 and TRBJ2-5; as DNA is missing, the TRBD1 call by TCRdb cannot be tested. The TCR comes from a donor aged 2-29 years with juvenile idiopathic arthritis. Sample: Treg cells from blood. Read against the paper, the sample's cell subset or site label means: remaining (HLA-DR-negative) circulating blood Treg cells. The CDR3 reads as follows: CAISESGRAAETQYF.